This TCR beta chain stems from a study of blood T cell repertoires in COVID-19. At the level of the study: Whether acute or convalescent, the COVID-19 samples came from the United States, Italy and Spain. The cDNA or gDNA used as material had been derived from T cells, B-cell-depleted T cells, or PBMCs.

In the original processing: Amplification from reference gene primers served as the basis for estimated nucleated cell counts. The table came from immunoSEQ multiplex PCR; TCRdb's copy has only in-frame clones and leaves some out. V and J calls and clone size come straight from that table; D and trimming were deduced from the DNA. The data contain about 380,000 clones, 88% of them seen just once; the ten biggest clones take up about 1.2%. The CDR3 runs to 20 residues. The ends lost 7 bases at V and 0 bases at J; junction bases unmatched: 22. Germline CDR1 MRHNA, CDR2 SNTAGT. Recovery among Cohort 3 donors was established by two negative PCRs, clearance, or symptom resolution.

Sample: PBMCs or T cells enriched from blood (not recorded which). The receptor's source is a woman aged 18 to 35 who had recovered from COVID-19. The genes are TRBV6-4 and TRBJ2-5; 8 bases line up with TRBD2. The CDR3 sequence is CASIGCQYRGLAGHQETQYF. DNA of the CDR3: TGTGCCAGCATTGGATGTCAGTATCGGGGATTAGCGGGGCACCAAGAGACCCAGTACTTC.